This T cell receptor (beta chain) originates from a study of vaccination and CD4 T cells after COVID-19. With the Oncomine TCR Beta short-read assay, DNA from cultured CD4+ T cells was sequenced. A single record per CDR3 protein comes from TCRdb applying MiXCR to the PCR reads. Of thousands of distinct CDR3 sequences listed, approximately 77% are singletons. V was pared by 1 base and J by 5 bases, with 21 bases between. The V gene's germline CDR1 is MNHEY and CDR2 SVGAGI. The CDR3 is 19 residues long. Note on this clonotype: Its antigen is not known.

Noted treatment: roughly 10-day PBMC culture with coronavirus spike peptide pools or control peptides (ViraFEST assay). Sequences were obtained from CD4+ T cells from blood, cultured in vitro. The chain carries TRBV6-5 and TRBJ1-6; possibly TRBD1 for D (5 bases). This TCR came from a human donor who had recovered from COVID-19. In nucleotides, the CDR3 is TGTGCCAGCAGTTACTATTCCCATCGGCGGACAAGAAATAATTCACCCCTCCACTTT. Residues: CASSYYSHRRTRNNSPLHF.